The clone carrying this T cell receptor beta chain was picked up many times. Antigen unknown. The CDR3 has 13 amino acids. V was cut by 8 bases and J by 0 bases, with 11 bases left in between. The germline gives CDR1 MNHEY, CDR2 SMNVEV (reference sequence). Researchers made TCR beta libraries by using iRepertoire HTBI primers and running Arm-PCR on CDR3 regions. TCRdb redid the calling of the multiplex PCR reads with MiXCR, one entry per CDR3 protein. Among 540,000 or so distinct CDR3 sequences listed, approximately 12% were seen once. These data belong to a study of regulatory T cells in long-lasting Graves disease. Regarding the study as a whole: Shared public clonotypes totalled roughly 2,500 in persistent patients, compared with roughly 970 in new patients. Persistent disease showed a preference for TRBV28, TRBJ1-2 and TRBJ2-5.

Time point reported: newly diagnosed GD, antithyroid drugs for less than 3 months. RNA extracted from PBMCs served as the sequencing template. These data were also filed under a second study, of T cells in Graves' hyperthyroidism and ophthalmopathy. According to that study: Primed by the HTBI set, a first-round RT-PCR was run on the TCR CDR3.

The origin of this receptor is a man aged 25 to 40 with Graves disease. Sequenced here: peripheral blood mononuclear cells (PBMCs), sampled at new diagnosis, from a patient treated with antithyroid drugs. V is TRBV27 and J is TRBJ2-7; the D is unclear. CDR3 sequence: CASWDKFSYEQYF. As DNA, the CDR3 is TGTGCCAGCTGGGATAAGTTCTCCTACGAGCAGTACTTC.